This T cell receptor beta chain was profiled in a study of T cell responses to AZD1222 COVID-19 vaccine. About this clone itself: A read error may produce the germline difference seen at one junction end.

CDR3 length: 12 residues. Clones were read by immunoSEQ multiplex PCR, and TCRdb kept only the in-frame ones, dropping some. The data show fewer than 250,000 clones, 92% seen once. The rearrangement links TRBV12-3 or TRBV12-4 to TRBJ1-6, with D uncertain. This receptor was taken from an adult in good health. Sequenced here: peripheral blood, sampled on day 0 of AZD1222 vaccination. The CDR3 loop reads CASRTMPLPLRF. As DNA, the CDR3 is TGTGCCAGCAGAACTATGCCCCTACCCCTCCGCTTT.